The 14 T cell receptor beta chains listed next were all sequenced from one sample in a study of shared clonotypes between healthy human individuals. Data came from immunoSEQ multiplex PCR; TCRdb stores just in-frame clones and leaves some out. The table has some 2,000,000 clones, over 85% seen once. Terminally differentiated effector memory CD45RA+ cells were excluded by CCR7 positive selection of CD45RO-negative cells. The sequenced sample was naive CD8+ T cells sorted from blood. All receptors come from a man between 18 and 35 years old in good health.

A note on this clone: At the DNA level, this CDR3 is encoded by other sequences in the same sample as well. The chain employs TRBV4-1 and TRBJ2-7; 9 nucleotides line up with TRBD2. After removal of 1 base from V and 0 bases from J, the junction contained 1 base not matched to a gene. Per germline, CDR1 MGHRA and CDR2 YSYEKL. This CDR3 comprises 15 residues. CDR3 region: CASSQASGVSYEQYF. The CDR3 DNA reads TGCGCCAGCAGCCAAGCTAGCGGGGTCTCCTACGAGCAGTACTTC.

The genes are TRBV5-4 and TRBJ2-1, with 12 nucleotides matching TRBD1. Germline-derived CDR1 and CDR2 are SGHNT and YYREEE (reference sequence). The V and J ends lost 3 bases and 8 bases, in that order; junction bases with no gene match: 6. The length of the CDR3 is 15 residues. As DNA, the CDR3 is TGTGCCAGCAGCTGGGGACAGGGGGCGTCTTATGAGCAGTTCTTC. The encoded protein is CASSWGQGASYEQFF.

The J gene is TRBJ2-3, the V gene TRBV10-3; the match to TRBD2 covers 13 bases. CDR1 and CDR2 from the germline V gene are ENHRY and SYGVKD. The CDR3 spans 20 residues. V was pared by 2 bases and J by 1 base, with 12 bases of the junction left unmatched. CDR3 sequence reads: CAISEPTGTSGTGGTDTQYF. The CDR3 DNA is TGTGCCATCAGTGAGCCCACCGGGACTAGCGGGACGGGTGGCACAGATACGCAGTATTTT.

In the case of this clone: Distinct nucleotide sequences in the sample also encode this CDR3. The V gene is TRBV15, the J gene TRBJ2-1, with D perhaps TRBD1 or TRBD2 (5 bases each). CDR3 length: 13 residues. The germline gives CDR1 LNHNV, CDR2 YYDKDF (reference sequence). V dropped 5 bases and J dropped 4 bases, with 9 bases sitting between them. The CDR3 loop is CATSWDGYNEQFF. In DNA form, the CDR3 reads TGTGCCACCAGCTGGGACGGGTACAATGAGCAGTTCTTC.

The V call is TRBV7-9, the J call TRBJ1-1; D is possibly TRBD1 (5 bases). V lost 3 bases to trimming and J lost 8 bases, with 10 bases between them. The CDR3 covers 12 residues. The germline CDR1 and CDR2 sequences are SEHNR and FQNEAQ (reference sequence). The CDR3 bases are TGTGCCAGCAGCTTCGGGGGTAGGGAAGCTTTCTTT. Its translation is CASSFGGREAFF. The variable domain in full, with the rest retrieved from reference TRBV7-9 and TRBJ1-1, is DTGVSQNPRHKITKRGQNVTFRCDPISEHNRLYWYRQTLGQGPEFLTYFQNEAQLEKSRLLSDRFSAERPKGSFSTLEIQRTEQGDSAMYLCASSFGGREAFFGQGTRLTVV.

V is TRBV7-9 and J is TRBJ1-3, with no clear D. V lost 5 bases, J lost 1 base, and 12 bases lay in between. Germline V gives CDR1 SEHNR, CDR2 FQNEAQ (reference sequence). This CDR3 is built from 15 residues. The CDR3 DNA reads TGTGCCAGCAGCCCCGGAGATCTGTCTGGAAACACCATATATTTT. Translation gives CASSPGDLSGNTIYF.

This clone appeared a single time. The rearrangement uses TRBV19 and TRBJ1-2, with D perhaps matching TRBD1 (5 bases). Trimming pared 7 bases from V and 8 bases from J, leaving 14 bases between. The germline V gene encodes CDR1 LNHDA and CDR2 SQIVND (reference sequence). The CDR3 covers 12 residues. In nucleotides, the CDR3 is TGTGCCAGTAATGACAGTGGAAGCGGCTACACCTTC. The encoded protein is CASNDSGSGYTF.

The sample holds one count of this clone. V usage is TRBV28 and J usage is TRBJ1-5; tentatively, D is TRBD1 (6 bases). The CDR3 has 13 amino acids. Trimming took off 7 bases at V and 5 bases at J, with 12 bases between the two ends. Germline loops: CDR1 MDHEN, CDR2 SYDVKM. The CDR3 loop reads CASNMDSDQPQHF. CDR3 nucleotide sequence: TGTGCCAGCAATATGGACAGCGATCAGCCCCAGCATTTT.

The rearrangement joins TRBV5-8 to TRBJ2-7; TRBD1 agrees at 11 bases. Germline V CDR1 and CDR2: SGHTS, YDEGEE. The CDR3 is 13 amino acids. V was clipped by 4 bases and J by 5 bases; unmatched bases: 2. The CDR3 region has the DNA TGTGCCAGCAGCGTGGACAGGGGGCACGAGCAGTACTTC. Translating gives CASSVDRGHEQYF.

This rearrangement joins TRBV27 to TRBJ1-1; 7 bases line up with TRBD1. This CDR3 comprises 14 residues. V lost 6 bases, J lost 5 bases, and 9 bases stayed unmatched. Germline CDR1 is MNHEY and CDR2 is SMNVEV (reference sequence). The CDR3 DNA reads TGTGCCAGCAGGGGGGACAGCCGGGGAACTGAAGCTTTCTTT. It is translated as CASRGDSRGTEAFF.

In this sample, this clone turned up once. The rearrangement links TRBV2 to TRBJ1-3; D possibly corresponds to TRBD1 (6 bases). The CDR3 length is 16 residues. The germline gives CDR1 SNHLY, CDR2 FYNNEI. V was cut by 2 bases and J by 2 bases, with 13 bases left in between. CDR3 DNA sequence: TGTGCCAGCAGTGAAAGGGGGGGCTTTACTGGAAACACCATATATTTT. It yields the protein CASSERGGFTGNTIYF. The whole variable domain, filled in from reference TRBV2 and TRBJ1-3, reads EPEVTQTPSHQVTQMGQEVILRCVPISNHLYFYWYRQILGQKVEFLVSFYNNEISEKSEIFDDQFSVERPDGSNFTLKIRSTKLEDSAMYFCASSERGGFTGNTIYFGEGSWLTVV.

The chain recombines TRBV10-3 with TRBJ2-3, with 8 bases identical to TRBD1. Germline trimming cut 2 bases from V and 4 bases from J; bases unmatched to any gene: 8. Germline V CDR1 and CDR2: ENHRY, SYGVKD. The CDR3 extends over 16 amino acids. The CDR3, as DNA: TGTGCCATCAGTGAGGGACAGGGAGGAATAGCAGATACGCAGTATTTT. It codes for CAISEGQGGIADTQYF.

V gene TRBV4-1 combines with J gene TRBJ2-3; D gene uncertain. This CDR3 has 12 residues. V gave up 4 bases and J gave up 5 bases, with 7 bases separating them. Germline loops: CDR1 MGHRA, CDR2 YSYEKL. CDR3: CASSLGGDTQYF. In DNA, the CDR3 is TGCGCCAGCAGCCTCGGTGGAGATACGCAGTATTTT.

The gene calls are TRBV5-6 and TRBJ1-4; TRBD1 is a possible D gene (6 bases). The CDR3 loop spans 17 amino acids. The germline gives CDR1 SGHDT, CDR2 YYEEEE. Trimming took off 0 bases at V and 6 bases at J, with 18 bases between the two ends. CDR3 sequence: CASSLAPPVGGHEKLFF. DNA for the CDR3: TGTGCCAGCAGCTTGGCCCCCCCAGTCGGGGGGCATGAAAAACTGTTTTTT.